This T cell receptor beta chain was sequenced in a study of CXCR3-negative and CXCR3-positive naive CD8 T cells (dated by TCRdb to about 2019). With respect to the entire study: In total, some 130 million TRB reads were obtained, corresponding to roughly 1.5 +/- 0.3 million reads per library. Diversity and physicochemical repertoire analyses were performed on around twelve donors pooled from two independent experiments. The TRBV-TRBJ cluster analysis covered naive subsets from 5 donors and memory cells from 3 donors.

What the research found in general, with its limitations: Repertoire diversity was comparably high in both naive subsets but much lower in memory CD8+ T cells. Because surface CD5, which has been linked to self-reactivity in mice, was comparable between naive subsets, TCR interaction strength was also inferred from TRB CDR3 physicochemical properties. Freshly isolated PBMCs were used for most assays because CXCR3 expression partially decreased after cryopreservation. TRBV-TRBJ usage was similar between naive CXCR3-negative and CXCR3-positive cells from the same donor, while memory cells showed distinct patterns. TRB CDR3s from CXCR3-positive naive cells showed higher hydrophobicity (lower Kidera factor 4), lower energy, and higher strength and volume indices than CXCR3-negative naive cells.

The reads were generated on a NextSeq 550. The Human TCR Profiling Kit (MiLaboratory) was used to make UMI-labeled 5' RACE TRB cDNA libraries. cDNA synthesis used the entire amount of extracted RNA, and PCR amplification then used the entire amount of cDNA produced. The libraries were made side by side, with each library going through the same number of PCR cycles. The original pipeline was this. MIGEC and MiXCR extracted about 53,000 +/- 10,000 unique UMI-labeled TRB cDNA molecules per library, requiring at least two reads per UMI. Each library averaged about 37,000 +/- 9,700 functional in-frame TRB CDR3 nucleotide clonotypes without stop codons. After downsampling to 5000 UMI-labeled TRB molecules per sample, diversity metrics, including normalized Shannon-Wiener and Chao1, were computed in VDJtools. VDJtools was used to calculate clonotype-size-weighted physicochemical properties of the central five CDR3 residues, namely interaction energy, strength, volume and Kidera factor 4. TCRdb reprocessed the sequencing reads and holds a single record per CDR3 protein sequence, with no DNA. The V and J calls follow TCRdb's processing rather than the paper's. The sample's table covers roughly 90,000 distinct CDR3 sequences. Over 1.5% of the sample rests with the top ten.

Of note for this clonotype: Its cognate antigen has yet to be identified.

For CDR1 and CDR2, the germline V gene lists SNHLY and FYNNEI. The CDR3 starts with the cysteine, ends with the phenylalanine, and has 17 residues. No DNA accompanies this entry. Each CD8+ T cell subset was flow-sorted in triplicate, and a few hundred thousand cells per subset were placed directly into RLT lysis buffer. To keep memory contaminants out, a stringent definition of naive CD8+ T cells was applied: CD45RO-CCR7+CD27+CD95-. Using standard density gradient centrifugation, peripheral blood mononuclear cells were isolated from buffy coats. A FACSAria III was used to flow-sort naive CD8+ T cells into CXCR3-negative and CXCR3-positive populations. Total RNA was extracted from sorted cells using an RNeasy Mini Kit.

This receptor was identified in a human donor in good health. Some clones in this sample may be carry-over from other donors' samples. Source material: naive CXCR3- CD8+ T cells from blood. The cell subset or site label on this specimen signifies: CD45RO-CCR7+CD27+CD95- naive CD8+ T cells lacking CXCR3 (TNR3-). The rearranged segments are TRBV2 and TRBJ2-1; the D call of TRBD2 rests on TCRdb alone, since no DNA is present to check it. This receptor has the CDR3 CASPGLAGESSYNEQFF.